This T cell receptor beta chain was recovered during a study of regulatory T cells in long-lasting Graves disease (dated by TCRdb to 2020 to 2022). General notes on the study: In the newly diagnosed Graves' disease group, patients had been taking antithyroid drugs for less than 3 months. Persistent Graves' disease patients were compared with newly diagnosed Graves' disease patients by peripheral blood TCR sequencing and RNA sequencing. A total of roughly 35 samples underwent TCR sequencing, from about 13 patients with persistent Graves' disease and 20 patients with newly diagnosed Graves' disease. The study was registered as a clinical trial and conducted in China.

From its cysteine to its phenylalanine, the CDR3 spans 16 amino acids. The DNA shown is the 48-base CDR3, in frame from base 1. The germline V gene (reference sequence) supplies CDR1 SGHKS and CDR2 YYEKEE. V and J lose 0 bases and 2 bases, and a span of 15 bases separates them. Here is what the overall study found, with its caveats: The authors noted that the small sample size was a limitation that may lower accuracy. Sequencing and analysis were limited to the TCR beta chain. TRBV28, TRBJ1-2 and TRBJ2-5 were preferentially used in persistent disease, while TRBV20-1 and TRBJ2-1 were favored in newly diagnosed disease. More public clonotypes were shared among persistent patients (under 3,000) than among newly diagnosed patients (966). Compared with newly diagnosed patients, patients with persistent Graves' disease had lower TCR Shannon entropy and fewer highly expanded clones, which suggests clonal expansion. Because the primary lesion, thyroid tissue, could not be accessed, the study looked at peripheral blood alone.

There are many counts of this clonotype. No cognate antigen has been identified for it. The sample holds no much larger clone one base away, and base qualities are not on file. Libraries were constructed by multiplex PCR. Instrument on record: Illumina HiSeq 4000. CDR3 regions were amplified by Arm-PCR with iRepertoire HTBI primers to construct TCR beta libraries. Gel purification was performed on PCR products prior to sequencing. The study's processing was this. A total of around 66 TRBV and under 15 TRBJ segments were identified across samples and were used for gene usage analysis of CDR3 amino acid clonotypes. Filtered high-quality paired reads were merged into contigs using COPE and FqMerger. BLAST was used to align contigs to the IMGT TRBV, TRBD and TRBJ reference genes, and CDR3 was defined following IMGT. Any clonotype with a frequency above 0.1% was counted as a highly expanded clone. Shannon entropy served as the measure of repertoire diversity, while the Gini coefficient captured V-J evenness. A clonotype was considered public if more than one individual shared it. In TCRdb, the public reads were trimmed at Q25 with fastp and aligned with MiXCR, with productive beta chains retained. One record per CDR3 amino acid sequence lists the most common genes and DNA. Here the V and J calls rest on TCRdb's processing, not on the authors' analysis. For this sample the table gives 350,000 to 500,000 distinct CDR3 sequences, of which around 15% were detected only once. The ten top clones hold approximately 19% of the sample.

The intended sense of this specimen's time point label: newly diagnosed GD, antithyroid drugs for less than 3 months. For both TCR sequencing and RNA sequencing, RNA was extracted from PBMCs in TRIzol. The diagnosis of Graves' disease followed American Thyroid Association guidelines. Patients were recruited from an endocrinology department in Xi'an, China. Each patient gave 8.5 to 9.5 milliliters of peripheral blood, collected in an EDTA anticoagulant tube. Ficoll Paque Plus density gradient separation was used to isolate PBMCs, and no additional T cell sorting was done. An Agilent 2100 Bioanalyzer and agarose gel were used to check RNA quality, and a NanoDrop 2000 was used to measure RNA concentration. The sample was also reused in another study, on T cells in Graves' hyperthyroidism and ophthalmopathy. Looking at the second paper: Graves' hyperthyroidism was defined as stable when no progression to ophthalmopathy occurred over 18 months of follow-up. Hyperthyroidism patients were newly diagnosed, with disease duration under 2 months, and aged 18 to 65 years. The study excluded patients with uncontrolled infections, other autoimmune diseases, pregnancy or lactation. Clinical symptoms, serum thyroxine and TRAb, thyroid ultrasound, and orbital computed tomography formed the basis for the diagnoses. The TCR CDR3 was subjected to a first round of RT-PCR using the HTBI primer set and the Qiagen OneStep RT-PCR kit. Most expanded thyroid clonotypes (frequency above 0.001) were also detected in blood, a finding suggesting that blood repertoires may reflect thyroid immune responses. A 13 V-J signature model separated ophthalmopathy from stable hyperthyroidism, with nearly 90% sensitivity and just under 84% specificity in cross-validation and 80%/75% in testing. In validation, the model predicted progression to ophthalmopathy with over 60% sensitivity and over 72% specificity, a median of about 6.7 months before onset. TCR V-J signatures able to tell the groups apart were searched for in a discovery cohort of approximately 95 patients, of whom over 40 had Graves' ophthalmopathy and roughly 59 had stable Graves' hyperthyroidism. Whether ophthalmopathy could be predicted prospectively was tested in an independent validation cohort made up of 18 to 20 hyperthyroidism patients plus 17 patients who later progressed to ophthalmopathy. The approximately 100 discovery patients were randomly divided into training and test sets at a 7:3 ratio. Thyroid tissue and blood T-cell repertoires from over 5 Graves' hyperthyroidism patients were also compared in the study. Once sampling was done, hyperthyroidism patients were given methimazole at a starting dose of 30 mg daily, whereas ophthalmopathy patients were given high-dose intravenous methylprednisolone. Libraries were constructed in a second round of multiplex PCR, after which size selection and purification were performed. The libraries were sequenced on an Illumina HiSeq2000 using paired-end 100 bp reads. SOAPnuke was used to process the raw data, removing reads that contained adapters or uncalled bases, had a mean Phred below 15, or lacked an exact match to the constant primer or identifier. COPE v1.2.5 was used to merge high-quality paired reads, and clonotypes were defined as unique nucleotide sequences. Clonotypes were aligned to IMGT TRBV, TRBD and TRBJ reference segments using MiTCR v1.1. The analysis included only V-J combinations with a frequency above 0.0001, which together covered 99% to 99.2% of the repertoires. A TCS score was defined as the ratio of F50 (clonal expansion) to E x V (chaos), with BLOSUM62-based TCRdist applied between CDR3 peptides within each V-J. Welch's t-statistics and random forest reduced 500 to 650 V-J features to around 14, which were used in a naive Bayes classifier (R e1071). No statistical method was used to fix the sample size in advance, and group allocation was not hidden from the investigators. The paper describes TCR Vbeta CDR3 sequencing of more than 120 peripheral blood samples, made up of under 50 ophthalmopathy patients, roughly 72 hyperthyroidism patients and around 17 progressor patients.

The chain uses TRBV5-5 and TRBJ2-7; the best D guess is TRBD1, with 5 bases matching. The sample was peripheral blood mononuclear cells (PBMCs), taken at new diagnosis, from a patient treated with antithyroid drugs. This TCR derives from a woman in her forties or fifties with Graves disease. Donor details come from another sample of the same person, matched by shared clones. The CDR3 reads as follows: CASSLAPGIKTYEQYF. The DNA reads TGTGCCAGCAGCTTGGCTCCAGGGATTAAAACCTACGAGCAGTACTTC.